The 16 T cell receptor beta chains below were found in one sample sequenced in a study of blood T cell repertoires in COVID-19. Repertoires were generated with immunoSEQ multiplex PCR, while TCRdb's copy carries only in-frame clones and drops some. This table has 100,000 or so clones, over 85% appearing once. Sequenced input: peripheral blood. Receptors originate from a man between 65 and 85 years old with acute or convalescent COVID-19.

The chain links TRBV7-2 to TRBJ2-6; D perhaps matches TRBD1 (5 bases). CDR3 size: 17 residues. CDR1 and CDR2 (germline): SGHTA, FQGNSA. V dropped 2 bases and J dropped 0 bases, with 11 bases sitting between them. Written as DNA, the CDR3 is TGTGCCAGCAGCTTATTTACTCAGGGCTCTGGGGCCAACGTCCTGACTTTC. Its protein is CASSLFTQGSGANVLTF.

The chain joins TRBV7-9 to TRBJ2-3; D possibly corresponds to TRBD1 (6 bases). V was pared by 0 bases and J by 2 bases, with 12 bases between. The CDR3 is 16 amino acids. CDR1 is SEHNR and CDR2 is FQNEAQ in the germline V gene (reference sequence). The chain's CDR3 is CASSLAGDKFTDTQYF. The CDR3 DNA reads as TGTGCCAGCAGCTTAGCTGGGGACAAATTCACAGATACGCAGTATTTT.

V is TRBV7-2 and J is TRBJ1-5, with D tentatively TRBD1 (5 bases). The CDR3 covers 16 residues. Trimming took 2 bases from V and 6 from J, leaving 17 bases between them. Germline CDR1 reads SGHTA; CDR2 reads FQGNSA. The CDR3 nucleotides read TGTGCCAGCAGCTTATATCCCCAGGGCCAAGGTCAGCCCCAGCATTTT. Translating it yields CASSLYPQGQGQPQHF.

V gene TRBV28 combines with J gene TRBJ2-1, with 11 bases fitting TRBD2. The CDR3 runs to 15 residues. CDR1 MDHEN and CDR2 SYDVKM come from the germline V gene. V shed 6 bases and J 6 bases; nucleotides not matched to a gene: 7. CDR3 coding DNA: TGTGCCAGCAGGGAGGGACTAGCGGCTACCAATGAGCAGTTCTTC. This gives the protein CASREGLAATNEQFF.

This clone appeared a few times. The rearrangement joins TRBV9 to TRBJ2-1; 7 bases agree with TRBD2. V was pared by 0 bases and J by 11 bases, with 8 bases of the junction left unmatched. CDR3 length: 14 amino acids. Germline assignment: CDR1 SGDLS and CDR2 YYNGEE. The CDR3 reads CASSVGTGGVKQFF. Here the CDR3 DNA reads TGTGCCAGCAGCGTAGGGACGGGAGGCGTAAAGCAGTTCTTC.

This rearrangement joins TRBV18 to TRBJ2-7; D is undetermined. Germline V gene lookup returns CDR1 KGHSH and CDR2 LQKENI. V lost 3 bases and J lost 2, with 8 bases in between. This CDR3 has 13 residues. The CDR3 DNA reads as TGTGCCAGCTCACCGGCCGCCACCTACGAGCAGTACTTC. It translates to CASSPAATYEQYF.

This chain joins TRBV30 and TRBJ1-6; the D is unclear. V lost 5 bases and J lost 0, with 11 bases in between. Germline loops: CDR1 GTSNPN, CDR2 SVGIG (reference sequence). The CDR3 covers 15 residues. CDR3 DNA sequence: TGTGCCTGGGCGGGAAAGAGCTCCTATAATTCACCCCTCCACTTT. Its protein product is CAWAGKSSYNSPLHF.

The genes are TRBV5-1 and TRBJ1-1; D unresolved. Germline CDR1 and CDR2: SGHRS and YFSETQ. The V end was cut by 0 bases, the J end by 7 bases, with 10 bases between. This CDR3 contains 13 residues. CDR3 DNA: TGCGCCAGCAGCTTGGCGAGTCCCGGTGAAGCTTTCTTT. This translates into CASSLASPGEAFF.

This chain joins TRBV7-9 and TRBJ2-1; 11 bases line up with TRBD2. The CDR3 loop spans 16 amino acids. Trimming took 3 bases from V and 3 from J; bases not matched to a gene: 4. Germline V gene sequence: CDR1 SEHNR, CDR2 FQNEAQ (reference sequence). Here the CDR3 reads CASSFAGTSGYNEQFF. The CDR3 DNA sequence: TGTGCCAGCAGCTTCGCAGGGACTAGCGGCTACAATGAGCAGTTCTTC.

The chain is built from TRBV5-1 and TRBJ2-1, with 9 bases identical to TRBD2. Losses at the gene ends were 0 bases for V and 8 bases for J; bases not matched to a gene: 12. CDR1 and CDR2 from the germline V gene are SGHRS and YFSETQ. This CDR3 spans 17 amino acids. Written as DNA, the CDR3 is TGCGCCAGCAGCTTGGTGCGGGGGGGCCCCCTAGGGGATGAGCAGTTCTTC. This encodes CASSLVRGGPLGDEQFF.

The gene calls are TRBV15 and TRBJ2-2; D is ambiguous. The CDR3 loop spans 14 amino acids. V was clipped by 3 bases and J by 8 bases, with 13 bases between them. Germline V gene sequence: CDR1 LNHNV, CDR2 YYDKDF (reference sequence). The CDR3 loop is CATSRRLGWGELFF. Here the CDR3 DNA reads TGTGCCACCAGCAGGCGGCTCGGGTGGGGGGAGCTGTTTTTT.

The DNA of the CDR3 is TGTGCCAGCAGTCCCATTAGGGGTCACAATCAGCCCCAGCATTTT. It codes for CASSPIRGHNQPQHF. The genes are TRBV6-5 and TRBJ1-5, with D maybe TRBD1 (5 bases). The CDR3 contains 15 residues. Germline CDR1 MNHEY, CDR2 SVGAGI. The ends were cut back, 5 bases at V and 3 bases at J, with 14 bases in the middle.

The V call is TRBV12-3 or TRBV12-4, the J call TRBJ1-5; D remains unclear. The CDR3 totals 13 residues. Trimming took off 0 bases at V and 4 bases at J, with 4 bases between the two ends. The CDR3 spells CASSLAENQPQHF. Written as DNA, the CDR3 is TGTGCCAGCAGTTTAGCGGAGAATCAGCCCCAGCATTTT.

V is TRBV6-6 and J is TRBJ1-4, with 8 bases lining up with TRBD1. Losses at the gene ends were 6 bases for V and 1 base for J; bases not matched to a gene: 4. Germline assignment: CDR1 MNHNY and CDR2 SVGAGI (reference sequence). The CDR3 length is 15 residues. The CDR3 coding sequence is TGTGCCAGCAGACCTGACAGGGGAACTAATGAAAAACTGTTTTTT. Its protein is CASRPDRGTNEKLFF.

This rearrangement joins TRBV3-1 (or the pseudogene TRBV3-2) to TRBJ2-7; a possible D gene is TRBD2 (5 bases). The length of the CDR3 is 15 residues. Germline V lookup: CDR1 LGHDT, CDR2 YNNKEL (reference sequence). V shed 2 bases and J shed 2 bases, with 13 bases lying between them. The CDR3, as DNA: TGTGCCAGCAGCCAAATGGGGAACGGGGCCTACGAGCAGTACTTC. Translating gives CASSQMGNGAYEQYF.

V is TRBV6-4 and J is TRBJ1-1; possible D gene TRBD1, 6 bases. The germline V gene encodes CDR1 MRHNA and CDR2 SNTAGT. Trimming pared 3 bases from V and 1 base from J, leaving 12 bases between. This CDR3 is 15 amino acids long. CDR3 in amino acids: CASSESDRRNTEAFF. DNA of the CDR3: TGTGCCAGCAGTGAATCGGACAGACGGAACACTGAAGCTTTCTTT.